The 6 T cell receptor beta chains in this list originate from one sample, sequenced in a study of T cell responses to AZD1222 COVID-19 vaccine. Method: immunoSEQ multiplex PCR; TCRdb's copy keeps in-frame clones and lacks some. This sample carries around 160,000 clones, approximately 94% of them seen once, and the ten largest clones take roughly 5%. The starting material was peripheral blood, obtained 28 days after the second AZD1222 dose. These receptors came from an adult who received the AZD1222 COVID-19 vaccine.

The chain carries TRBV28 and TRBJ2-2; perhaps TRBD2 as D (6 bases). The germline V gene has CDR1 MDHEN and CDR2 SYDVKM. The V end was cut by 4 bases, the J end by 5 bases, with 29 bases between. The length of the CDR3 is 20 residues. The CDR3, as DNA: TGTGCCAGCAGTTCTAACCCCCCCCTAGGGAGGCCGGTACCAACCGGGGAGCTGTTTTTT. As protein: CASSSNPPLGRPVPTGELFF.

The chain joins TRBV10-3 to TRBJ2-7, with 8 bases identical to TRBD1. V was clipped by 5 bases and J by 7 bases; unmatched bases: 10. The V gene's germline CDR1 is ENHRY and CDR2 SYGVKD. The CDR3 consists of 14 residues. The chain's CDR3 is CAISRDRRMGEQYF. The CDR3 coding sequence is TGTGCCATCAGTCGGGACAGGCGGATGGGTGAGCAGTACTTC.

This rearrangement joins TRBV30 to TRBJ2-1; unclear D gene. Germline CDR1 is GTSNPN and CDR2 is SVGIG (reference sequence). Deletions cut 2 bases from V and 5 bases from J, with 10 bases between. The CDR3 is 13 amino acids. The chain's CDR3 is CAWSSPLDNEQFF. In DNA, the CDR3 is TGTGCCTGGAGTTCCCCCCTTGACAATGAGCAGTTCTTC.

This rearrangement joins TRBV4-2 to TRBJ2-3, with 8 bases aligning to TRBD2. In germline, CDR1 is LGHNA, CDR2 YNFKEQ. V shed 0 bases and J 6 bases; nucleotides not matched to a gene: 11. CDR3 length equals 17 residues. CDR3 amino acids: CASSQEAPGRAVDTQYF. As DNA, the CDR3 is TGTGCCAGCAGCCAAGAAGCGCCCGGGAGGGCCGTGGATACGCAGTATTTT.

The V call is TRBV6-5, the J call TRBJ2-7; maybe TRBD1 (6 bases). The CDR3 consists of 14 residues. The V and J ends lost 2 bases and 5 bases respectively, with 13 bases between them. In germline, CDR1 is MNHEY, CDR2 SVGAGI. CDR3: CASSYVGARNEQYF. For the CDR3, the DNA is TGTGCCAGCAGTTACGTGGGGGCTCGCAACGAGCAGTACTTC.

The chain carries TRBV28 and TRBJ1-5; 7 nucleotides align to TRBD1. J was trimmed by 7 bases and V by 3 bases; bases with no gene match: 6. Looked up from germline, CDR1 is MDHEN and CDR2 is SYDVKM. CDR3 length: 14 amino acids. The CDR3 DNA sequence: TGTGCCAGCAGTTTGTTCAGGGGGGAGCAGCCCCAGCATTTT. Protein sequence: CASSLFRGEQPQHF.